Following are 21 T cell receptor beta chains from one sample sequenced in a study of PD-1 blockade in classical Hodgkin lymphoma. This sample's time point: cycle 4 day 1 (C4D1), after 5 to 7 weeks of nivolumab. Each patient relapsed following autologous stem cell transplantation, and prior brentuximab vedotin exposure differed. TCRdb keeps only in-frame clones here, not all; method: immunoSEQ multiplex PCR. Of roughly 50,000 clones listed, 90% are singletons. The material was peripheral blood mononuclear cells (PBMCs), obtained before the fourth cycle of nivolumab. The receptors were sampled from a human donor with classical Hodgkin lymphoma.

This rearrangement joins TRBV10-3 to TRBJ2-7; D is possibly TRBD2 (5 bases). Germline values: CDR1 ENHRY, CDR2 SYGVKD. The CDR3 has 15 residues. Trimming stripped 0 bases from V and 2 bases from J, with 11 bases between. This CDR3 reads CAISESGVRTYEQYF. CDR3 bases: TGTGCCATCAGTGAGTCCGGGGTAAGGACCTACGAGCAGTACTTC.

The DNA of the CDR3 is TGTGCCAGCAGTCCGGGACAGGGTTGGTCCCAAGAGACCCAGTACTTC. Protein product: CASSPGQGWSQETQYF. V and J are TRBV28 and TRBJ2-5; 9 nucleotides match TRBD1. V shed 5 bases and J 1 base; nucleotides not matched to a gene: 8. The CDR3 has 16 residues. Germline CDR1 MDHEN, CDR2 SYDVKM.

The chain links TRBV6-6 to TRBJ2-3; a possible D gene is TRBD2 (5 bases). Per the germline V gene, CDR1 is MNHNY and CDR2 is SVGAGI (reference sequence). There are 14 residues in the CDR3. The germline V and J ends were trimmed by 10 bases and 6 bases, with 20 bases remaining between them. CDR3 loop: CATLKDFPVDTQYF. CDR3 in DNA: TGTGCCACCCTAAAGGACTTCCCCGTTGATACGCAGTATTTT.

Comments on this clone: Mismatch with germline at one junction end may stem from a read error. This sequence joins TRBV13 and TRBJ1-3; the D gene is possibly TRBD1 (5 bases). This CDR3 has 16 residues. Germline V gene lookup returns CDR1 PRHDT and CDR2 FYEKMQ (reference sequence). Here the CDR3 DNA reads TGTGCCAGCAACTTACTGACAGTCCCCTCTGGAAACACCATATATTTT. It encodes CASNLLTVPSGNTIYF.

The V call is TRBV11-3, the J call TRBJ1-3; 7 nucleotides agree with TRBD1. Unmatched junction bases numbered 9, after V lost 5 bases and J lost 2 bases. Germline CDR1 SGHNT, CDR2 YENEEA. The CDR3 runs to 16 residues. CDR3 amino acids: CASSRSKGQTGNTIYF. CDR3 DNA: TGTGCCAGCAGCCGGAGCAAGGGACAGACTGGAAACACCATATATTTT.

For this clone: At one end, the junction sequence differs from germline, possibly due to a read error. J is TRBJ2-1 and V is TRBV7-7, with D perhaps assigned TRBD1 or TRBD2 (5 bases each). This CDR3 has 16 amino acids. The germline V gene has CDR1 SSHAT and CDR2 FNYEAQ (reference sequence). DNA for the CDR3: TGTGCTAGCAGCCCGACCGGGACCTCGTACCGGAATGAGCAGTTCTTC. Translated, it gives CASSPTGTSYRNEQFF. Using reference TRBV7-7 and TRBJ2-1 for the parts outside the CDR3, the full variable domain is GAGVSQSPRYKVTKRGQDVTLRCDPISSHATLYWYQQALGQGPEFLTYFNYEAQPDKSGLPSDRFSAERPEGSISTLTIQRTEQRDSAMYRCASSPTGTSYRNEQFFGPGTRLTVL.

V usage is TRBV6-5 and J usage is TRBJ2-1; D is unclear. From germline, CDR1 is MNHEY and CDR2 SVGAGI. V was shortened by 2 bases and J by 8 bases, with 7 bases between the two germline ends. The CDR3 totals 12 residues. CDR3 nucleotide sequence: TGTGCCAGCAGTTACCCCGGAGATGAGCAGTTCTTC. Encoded protein: CASSYPGDEQFF.

The V and J genes are TRBV9 and TRBJ2-7; 8 bases match TRBD2. The CDR3 covers 15 residues. The V segment lost 0 bases and the J segment 4 bases; nucleotides outside the gene matches: 6. Germline CDR1 SGDLS, CDR2 YYNGEE. Here the CDR3 DNA reads TGTGCCAGCAGCGTAGCCGGGACTAGGGGATACGAGCAGTACTTC. Its protein is CASSVAGTRGYEQYF.

This clone showed up many times. This chain connects TRBV28 to TRBJ1-5; D is possibly TRBD1 (5 bases). The germline V and J ends were trimmed by 6 bases and 1 base, with 13 bases remaining between them. Germline CDR1 MDHEN, CDR2 SYDVKM. This CDR3 region has 15 residues. CDR3 coding DNA: TGTGCCAGCAGAACCCCCGGGGCGAGCAATCAGCCCCAGCATTTT. Translated, it gives CASRTPGASNQPQHF.

Of note for this clone: The junction differs from germline at one of its ends, possibly a read error. The chain carries TRBV2 and TRBJ2-1; 9 bases line up with TRBD2. Germline values: CDR1 SNHLY, CDR2 FYNNEI. The CDR3 is made up of 14 amino acids. The CDR3 nucleotides are TGTGCCAGCAGTGAAGCGGGACTAGCTTTTGAGGAGTTCTTC. Translating it yields CASSEAGLAFEEFF.

The chain carries TRBV6-5 and TRBJ1-2; no firm D call. Germline V gene data show CDR1 as MNHEY and CDR2 as SVGAGI. The CDR3 loop spans 13 amino acids. V dropped 3 bases and J dropped 4 bases, with 9 bases sitting between them. CDR3 nucleotides: TGTGCCAGCAGTTATGGGGTCGGCTATGGCTACACCTTC. Its protein product is CASSYGVGYGYTF.

The rearrangement joins TRBV25-1 to TRBJ2-3; 7 nucleotides match TRBD1. CDR1 and CDR2 from the germline V gene are MGHDK and SYGVNS. With V trimmed by 7 bases and J by 4 bases, 8 bases remained unmatched. The CDR3 spans 14 residues. This CDR3 reads CASIQGEWADTQYF. The DNA of the CDR3 is TGTGCCAGCATCCAGGGGGAGTGGGCAGATACGCAGTATTTT.

The J gene is TRBJ2-7, the V gene TRBV11-2; no reliable D call. The CDR3 is 13 amino acids. Trimming took 0 bases from V and 3 from J, leaving 6 bases between them. CDR1 is SGHAT and CDR2 is FQNNGV in the germline V gene. This chain's CDR3 is CASSLEVNYEQYF. In DNA, the CDR3 is TGTGCCAGCAGCTTAGAAGTCAACTACGAGCAGTACTTC.

J is TRBJ2-6 and V is TRBV25-1; D is uncertain. Between the trimmed V and J ends, which lost 3 bases and 0 bases, there was a span of 12 bases. Germline V lookup: CDR1 MGHDK, CDR2 SYGVNS. CDR3 size: 17 residues. Here the CDR3 reads CASSDSTGRSGANVLTF. The DNA of the CDR3 is TGTGCCAGCAGTGATTCCACCGGGCGCTCTGGGGCCAACGTCCTGACTTTC.

This clone turned up a few times. The chain is built from TRBV9 and TRBJ2-5; TRBD2 might be the D (5 bases). CDR3 length: 15 residues. V was shortened by 0 bases and J by 2 bases, with 11 bases between the two germline ends. Germline V gene data show CDR1 as SGDLS and CDR2 as YYNGEE. The CDR3 here is CASSVAIGEQETQYF. In DNA, the CDR3 is TGTGCCAGCAGCGTAGCTATTGGGGAGCAAGAGACCCAGTACTTC. The full variable domain, its missing parts supplied by reference TRBV9 and TRBJ2-5, is DSGVTQTPKHLITATGQRVTLRCSPRSGDLSVYWYQQSLDQGLQFLIQYYNGEERAKGNILERFSAQQFPDLHSELNLSSLELGDSALYFCASSVAIGEQETQYFGPGTRLLVL.

This chain joins TRBV5-1 and TRBJ2-3, with D possibly being TRBD2 (6 bases). Per the germline V gene, CDR1 is SGHRS and CDR2 is YFSETQ. The CDR3 covers 15 residues. V lost 4 bases and J 6 bases, leaving 18 bases between the germline ends. The CDR3 DNA reads TGCGCCAGCAGCCGAGCGGGCACGGGGTGGGATACGCAGTATTTT. It specifies CASSRAGTGWDTQYF.

The rearrangement links TRBV14 to TRBJ2-2, with 8 bases matching TRBD2. The germline CDR1 and CDR2 sequences are SGHDN and FVKESK. The CDR3 runs to 13 residues. J was trimmed by 9 bases and V by 6 bases; bases with no gene match: 6. Here the CDR3 reads CASRPSGSWELFF. The CDR3 DNA reads as TGTGCCAGCAGACCAAGCGGGAGTTGGGAGCTGTTTTTT.

The V and J genes are TRBV4-1 and TRBJ2-7, with 15 bases lining up with TRBD2. This CDR3 comprises 19 residues. V dropped 4 bases and J dropped 5; count of bases not matched to a gene: 15. The germline gives CDR1 MGHRA, CDR2 YSYEKL. CDR3 protein: CASSLSGLAGGGTGDEQYF. In DNA form, the CDR3 reads TGCGCCAGCAGCCTTTCCGGACTAGCGGGAGGGGGGACGGGCGACGAGCAGTACTTC.

The chain carries TRBV5-1 and TRBJ2-7; the D gene is possibly TRBD2 (5 bases). The CDR3 is 13 residues long. Between the trimmed V and J ends, which lost 3 bases and 5 bases, there was a span of 12 bases. CDR1 SGHRS and CDR2 YFSETQ come from the germline V gene. Here the CDR3 reads CASSSGNIDEQYF. CDR3 sequence (DNA): TGCGCCAGCAGCTCGGGGAATATCGACGAGCAGTACTTC.

The chain combines TRBV6-1 with TRBJ1-1; maybe TRBD1 (5 bases). The germline V gene encodes CDR1 MNHNS and CDR2 SASEGT. The CDR3 is 15 residues long. V gave up 1 base and J gave up 1 base, with 10 bases separating them. Written as DNA, the CDR3 is TGTGCCAGCAGTGAAGGAGGTACAGGGAACACTGAAGCTTTCTTT. Residues: CASSEGGTGNTEAFF.

The gene calls are TRBV30 and TRBJ2-2; D may be TRBD2 (6 bases). The V gene's germline CDR1 is GTSNPN and CDR2 SVGIG (reference sequence). Trimming removed 4 bases at V and 7 bases at J, with 16 bases between. The CDR3 contains 14 residues. CDR3 coding DNA: TGTGCCTGGAACCTAGGAGGGTCCCACGGGGAGCTGTTTTTT. It translates to CAWNLGGSHGELFF.